One TCR beta chain is described in this entry. This entry is derived from a study of blood T cell repertoires in COVID-19. Study summary: The United States, Italy and Spain provided the acute and convalescent COVID-19 samples. Sources were T cells, B-cell-depleted T cells, or PBMCs; the material itself was cDNA or gDNA.

In the original analysis: Reference gene primer amplification gave estimated nucleated cell counts. The table came from immunoSEQ multiplex PCR; TCRdb's copy has only in-frame clones and leaves some out. Clone size and V and J calls were adopted from that table, with D and trimming inferred from the DNA. Seen here are about 70,000 clones, 75% to 90% observed once, and the top ten hold roughly 5%. V lost 3 bases to trimming and J lost 6 bases; unmatched junction nucleotides: 10. The CDR3 totals 16 residues. Per germline, CDR1 SGHDN and CDR2 FVKESK. This sequence originates from a man of 80 years or more with acute or convalescent COVID-19. The chain employs TRBV14 and TRBJ2-3, with 9 bases that match TRBD2. Sequencing used peripheral blood. The CDR3 sequence is CASSQMGGGAADTQYF. The CDR3 nucleotides are TGTGCCAGCAGCCAGATGGGCGGGGGGGCCGCTGATACGCAGTATTTT. Looking up the rest from reference TRBV14 and TRBJ2-3 gives the full variable domain: EAGVTQFPSHSVIEKGQTVTLRCDPISGHDNLYWYRRVMGKEIKFLLHFVKESKQDESGMPNNRFLAERTGGTYSTLKVQPAELEDSGVYFCASSQMGGGAADTQYFGPGTRLTVL.